Each of the 25 T cell receptor beta chains below was sequenced from the same sample in a study of cytomegalovirus exposure and HLA in healthy donors. The study ran its PCR with 60 Vbeta and 13 Jbeta primers. TCRdb keeps only in-frame clones here, not all; method: immunoSEQ multiplex PCR. Altogether 160,000 or so clones are present, over 70% being singletons, with the ten largest covering approximately 1.5%. Sample: PBMCs. These receptors were taken from a woman between 18 and 29 years old in good health and CMV-seronegative.

The chain has TRBV2 and TRBJ1-6, with TRBD1 matching over 7 bases. The V and J ends lost 10 bases and 11 bases, in that order; junction bases with no gene match: 11. The CDR3 loop spans 13 amino acids. CDR1 and CDR2 from the germline V gene are SNHLY and FYNNEI. The DNA of the CDR3 is TGTGCCACCAGGGGGGAGGGAGTTCCACCCCTCCACTTT. Translation: CATRGEGVPPLHF.

V usage is TRBV28 and J usage is TRBJ2-3; TRBD1 matches 7 bases. Trimming removed 3 bases from V and 0 bases from J; junction bases left unmatched: 9. Germline V CDR1 and CDR2: MDHEN, SYDVKM. The CDR3 loop spans 17 amino acids. The CDR3 bases are TGTGCCAGCAGTTTTTCGACAGGGCAATTGAGCACAGATACGCAGTATTTT. Amino acids: CASSFSTGQLSTDTQYF.

The chain has TRBV10-2 and TRBJ1-3, with D uncertain. This CDR3 comprises 12 residues. Per the germline V gene, CDR1 is WSHSY and CDR2 is SAAADI. Trimming pared 7 bases from V and 4 bases from J, leaving 8 bases between. CDR3 amino acids: CASIKEGNTIYF. CDR3 sequence (DNA): TGCGCCAGCATCAAGGAGGGAAACACCATATATTTT.

Worth noting for this clone: In the same sample, other DNA sequences code for this CDR3. The rearrangement links TRBV27 to TRBJ1-2, with D possibly matching TRBD1 (5 bases). The V gene's germline CDR1 is MNHEY and CDR2 SMNVEV (reference sequence). The length of the CDR3 is 15 residues. The V end lost 8 bases, the J end lost 5 bases, and 21 bases lay between the germline ends. The CDR3 DNA sequence: TGTGCCAGCCGTACCGCACCGGGGGGGGGTTATGGCTACACCTTC. Translating it yields CASRTAPGGGYGYTF.

V gene TRBV18 combines with J gene TRBJ2-7; 11 nucleotides match TRBD1. V lost 6 bases to trimming and J lost 2 bases; unmatched junction nucleotides: 6. Germline CDR1 reads KGHSH; CDR2 reads LQKENI. The CDR3 length is 15 residues. CDR3 protein: CASSHGTGGTYEQYF. CDR3 bases: TGTGCCAGCTCCCACGGGACAGGGGGAACCTACGAGCAGTACTTC.

The genes are TRBV6-6 and TRBJ1-4; a possible D gene is TRBD1 (6 bases). Trimming took off 6 bases at V and 5 bases at J, with 16 bases between the two ends. Germline CDR1 is MNHNY and CDR2 is SVGAGI (reference sequence). The CDR3 loop spans 15 amino acids. Here the CDR3 reads CASRGQGYSNEKLFF. CDR3 sequence (DNA): TGTGCCAGCAGAGGTCAGGGGTATAGCAATGAAAAACTGTTTTTT.

This clone was seen only once. The rearrangement uses TRBV4-1 and TRBJ1-4; possibly TRBD1 for D (5 bases). Trimming stripped 5 bases from V and 8 bases from J, with 15 bases between. This CDR3 has 14 amino acids. Germline CDR1 MGHRA, CDR2 YSYEKL. The CDR3 nucleotides read TGCGCCAGCAGCACTCCGGGGGTTCGGGAAAAACTGTTTTTT. Amino acid sequence: CASSTPGVREKLFF.

The V gene is TRBV25-1, the J gene TRBJ2-1, with TRBD2 matching over 9 bases. CDR3 length: 14 amino acids. J was trimmed by 6 bases and V by 8 bases; bases with no gene match: 8. The germline V gene has CDR1 MGHDK and CDR2 SYGVNS. CDR3 coding DNA: TGTGCCAGCTCCGGAGCGGGGGGAATCAATGAGCAGTTCTTC. This codes for CASSGAGGINEQFF.

CDR3 sequence: CASSLGGGGKDTQYF. In nucleotides, the CDR3 is TGTGCCAGCAGCCTAGGTGGGGGGGGGAAAGATACGCAGTATTTT. The chain is built from TRBV7-2 and TRBJ2-3; 7 nucleotides agree with TRBD2. With 5 bases clipped from V and 5 bases from J, the junction kept 10 bases outside the gene matches. Germline CDR1 SGHTA, CDR2 FQGNSA. CDR3 length equals 15 residues.

The chain uses TRBV5-5 and TRBJ2-2; 11 bases align to TRBD2. Germline CDR1 reads SGHKS; CDR2 reads YYEKEE (reference sequence). Trimming cost V 4 bases and J 2 bases; bases outside gene matches: 7. The CDR3 has 17 amino acids. This CDR3 is CASSLVSGGANTGELFF. The CDR3 DNA follows: TGTGCCAGCAGCCTAGTTAGCGGGGGGGCCAACACCGGGGAGCTGTTTTTT.

The CDR3 sequence is CASSLGGGAVNEQFF. The CDR3 coding sequence is TGCGCCAGCAGCTTGGGCGGGGGGGCCGTCAATGAGCAGTTCTTC. J is TRBJ2-1 and V is TRBV5-1, with 9 nucleotides matching TRBD2. The CDR3 covers 15 residues. CDR1 and CDR2 from the germline V gene are SGHRS and YFSETQ. V dropped 0 bases and J dropped 6; count of bases not matched to a gene: 4.

This chain joins TRBV11-3 and TRBJ2-7; D is unclear. V was trimmed by 3 bases and J by 3 bases, leaving 15 bases between them. Germline assignment: CDR1 SGHNT and CDR2 YENEEA. The CDR3 is 15 residues long. The CDR3 region has the DNA TGTGCCAGCAGCTTGGATGGCCGGAGCCTCTACGAGCAGTACTTC. Translated, it gives CASSLDGRSLYEQYF. The full variable domain, rest sourced from reference TRBV11-3 and TRBJ2-7, is EAGVVQSPRYKIIEKKQPVAFWCNPISGHNTLYWYLQNLGQGPELLIRYENEEAVDDSQLPKDRFSAERLKGVDSTLKIQPAELGDSAVYLCASSLDGRSLYEQYFGPGTRLTVT.

This chain connects TRBV6-5 to TRBJ2-7; D might be TRBD1 (5 bases). Trimming removed 6 bases at V and 4 bases at J, with 13 bases between. Germline CDR1 reads MNHEY; CDR2 reads SVGAGI. This CDR3 contains 13 residues. The DNA for the CDR3 is TGTGCCAGCAGACCCTCTGGACAATACGAGCAGTACTTC. It is translated as CASRPSGQYEQYF.

The chain recombines TRBV19 with TRBJ1-1; 8 nucleotides line up with TRBD1. With V trimmed by 3 bases and J by 6 bases, 18 bases remained unmatched. This CDR3 has 18 amino acids. Per germline, CDR1 LNHDA and CDR2 SQIVND (reference sequence). Here the CDR3 reads CASSIGGLRDRLGSEAFF. CDR3 coding DNA: TGTGCCAGTAGTATTGGGGGCCTCCGGGACAGGTTGGGGTCTGAAGCTTTCTTT.

This clone has a single count. This sample also contains other DNA sequences that code for the same CDR3. The chain joins TRBV27 to TRBJ2-2; 11 bases fit TRBD2. Trimming cost V 3 bases and J 6 bases; bases outside gene matches: 3. Germline assignment: CDR1 MNHEY and CDR2 SMNVEV (reference sequence). This CDR3 is 15 amino acids long. CDR3 DNA sequence: TGTGCCAGCAGTTTTAGCGGGGGGGCGGCCGGGGAGCTGTTTTTT. It yields the protein CASSFSGGAAGELFF.

V usage is TRBV28 and J usage is TRBJ1-1; a weak D match, TRBD1 (5 bases). V was clipped by 6 bases and J by 5 bases, with 13 bases between them. The V gene's germline CDR1 is MDHEN and CDR2 SYDVKM. The CDR3 length is 13 residues. The DNA of the CDR3 is TGTGCCAGCAGAGGCGGACAAATAACTGAAGCTTTCTTT. Translating it yields CASRGGQITEAFF.

This clone came up once. The chain recombines TRBV4-1 with TRBJ2-1; 10 nucleotides match TRBD1. Germline CDR1 MGHRA, CDR2 YSYEKL. Losses at the gene ends were 3 bases for V and 2 bases for J; bases not matched to a gene: 4. This CDR3 has 16 amino acids. CDR3 sequence (DNA): TGCGCCAGCAGCCAGGAGGGACAGGGGACCTACAATGAGCAGTTCTTC. Protein: CASSQEGQGTYNEQFF.

The chain combines TRBV11-2 with TRBJ2-7, with 9 bases aligning to TRBD1. Germline CDR1 is SGHAT and CDR2 is FQNNGV. The V and J ends lost 2 bases and 4 bases, in that order; junction bases with no gene match: 6. This CDR3 is built from 15 residues. The CDR3 sequence is CASSLPGTGLYEQYF. The CDR3 DNA reads as TGTGCCAGCAGCTTACCCGGGACAGGGTTATACGAGCAGTACTTC.

This chain uses TRBV4-2 with TRBJ2-3, with 8 bases lining up with TRBD2. V was clipped by 5 bases and J by 2 bases; unmatched bases: 9. This CDR3 region has 16 residues. CDR1 is LGHNA and CDR2 is YNFKEQ in the germline V gene. The CDR3 sequence: CASSGRAAGATDTQYF. DNA for the CDR3: TGTGCCAGCAGCGGACGGGCAGCGGGGGCCACAGATACGCAGTATTTT.

The chain joins TRBV6-1 to TRBJ1-6, with 9 bases aligning to TRBD1. CDR1 is MNHNS and CDR2 is SASEGT in the germline V gene. There are 15 residues in the CDR3. V lost 4 bases to trimming and J lost 5 bases; unmatched junction nucleotides: 3. CDR3 nucleotides: TGTGCCAGCAGTGCTCGGACAGGGGATAATTCACCCCTCCACTTT. Translation gives CASSARTGDNSPLHF.

The chain uses TRBV9 and TRBJ1-4; D not certain. The CDR3 has 15 amino acids. CDR1 and CDR2 from the germline V gene are SGDLS and YYNGEE. V lost 0 bases and J lost 5, with 11 bases in between. The CDR3 DNA is TGTGCCAGCAGCGTAGGCGGGATATCCAATGAAAAACTGTTTTTT. Its translation: CASSVGGISNEKLFF.

The rearrangement uses TRBV5-6 and TRBJ1-4; TRBD1 aligns across 10 bases. Germline V CDR1 and CDR2: SGHDT, YYEEEE. The CDR3 extends over 13 amino acids. The V segment lost 2 bases and the J segment 15 bases; nucleotides outside the gene matches: 7. The CDR3 is CASSLVPGQGMFF. The CDR3 nucleotides read TGTGCCAGCAGCTTAGTCCCGGGACAGGGGATGTTTTTT.

The chain joins TRBV7-2 to TRBJ2-3; 14 bases match TRBD2. Germline V CDR1 and CDR2: SGHTA, FQGNSA. The trim removed 1 base at V and 4 bases at J, leaving 4 bases unmatched. CDR3 length: 17 amino acids. The CDR3 here is CASSLGTSGGFADTQYF. CDR3 bases: TGTGCCAGCAGCTTAGGGACTAGCGGGGGGTTTGCAGATACGCAGTATTTT.

This rearrangement joins TRBV28 to TRBJ2-1, with TRBD2 matching over 9 bases. V lost 4 bases and J lost 10; bases outside the gene matches: 17. There are 17 residues in the CDR3. Germline V gene sequence: CDR1 MDHEN, CDR2 SYDVKM. The CDR3 DNA sequence: TGTGCCAGCAGTTGGACTAAGCGGGGGGCCCTTATTTTAGAGCAGTTCTTC. It codes for CASSWTKRGALILEQFF.

In its sample, this clone was seen a few times. V gene TRBV2 combines with J gene TRBJ2-7, with D perhaps matching TRBD1 (5 bases). Germline CDR1 SNHLY, CDR2 FYNNEI. Trimming took 5 bases from V and 2 from J, leaving 10 bases between them. The CDR3 extends over 13 amino acids. The CDR3 sequence is CASSKDSTYEQYF. CDR3 sequence (DNA): TGTGCCAGCAGTAAAGACAGCACCTACGAGCAGTACTTC.